One and the same sample provided the 27 T cell receptor beta chains below, sequenced in a study of OX40 agonist ivuxolimab in advanced cancers. Method: immunoSEQ multiplex PCR; TCRdb's copy keeps in-frame clones and lacks some. The data show tens of thousands of clones, 88% seen once. The specimen comprised CD4+ or CD8+ T cells sorted from blood, sampled in a trial of the OX40 agonist ivuxolimab. The receptor set was obtained from an adult with an advanced solid tumor such as melanoma, head and neck, liver or kidney cancer.

The chain links TRBV6-5 to TRBJ2-2; 8 bases line up with TRBD2. This CDR3 region has 15 residues. Trimming cost V 2 bases and J 6 bases; bases outside gene matches: 5. Germline values: CDR1 MNHEY, CDR2 SVGAGI. The CDR3 loop is CASSYLSGRAGELFF. The CDR3 coding sequence is TGTGCCAGCAGTTACCTCAGCGGGAGAGCCGGGGAGCTGTTTTTT.

The chain employs TRBV19 and TRBJ2-2; perhaps TRBD1 as D (6 bases). This CDR3 comprises 16 residues. The V and J ends lost 10 bases and 1 base respectively, with 19 bases between them. Germline V gene data show CDR1 as LNHDA and CDR2 as SQIVND (reference sequence). The CDR3 reads CATRARGEVNTGELFF. CDR3 DNA: TGTGCCACCCGAGCCAGGGGAGAAGTGAACACCGGGGAGCTGTTTTTT.

This clone occurred a few times. The chain combines TRBV27 with TRBJ1-2; 9 positions agree with TRBD1. J gave up 6 bases and V 7 bases, and 3 bases lay outside the gene matches. This CDR3 spans 12 amino acids. From germline, CDR1 is MNHEY and CDR2 SMNVEV (reference sequence). The CDR3 bases are TGTGCCAGCAAACGGACAGGGGATGGCTACACCTTC. Translated, it gives CASKRTGDGYTF.

CDR3: CATSRGTSGFKNIQYF. CDR3 sequence (DNA): TGTGCCACCAGCAGGGGGACTAGCGGTTTCAAAAACATTCAGTACTTC. The chain recombines TRBV15 with TRBJ2-4, with TRBD2 matching over 11 bases. Germline trimming cut 3 bases from V and 3 bases from J; bases unmatched to any gene: 4. The CDR3 is made up of 16 amino acids. Per the germline V gene, CDR1 is LNHNV and CDR2 is YYDKDF (reference sequence).

This clone was recorded once. The rearrangement links TRBV29-1 to TRBJ1-5; D is possibly TRBD1 (6 bases). The CDR3 length is 13 residues. Per germline, CDR1 SQVTM and CDR2 ANQGSEA. V gave up 4 bases and J gave up 1 base, with 8 bases separating them. The CDR3 sequence: CSVGGASNQPQHF. CDR3 DNA sequence: TGCAGCGTTGGGGGGGCGAGCAATCAGCCCCAGCATTTT.

J is TRBJ1-2 and V is TRBV10-1, with 7 bases that match TRBD1. V lost 5 bases, J lost 2 bases, and 2 bases stayed unmatched. CDR1 and CDR2 (germline): WNHNN, SYGVQD (reference sequence). The length of the CDR3 is 13 residues. CDR3 coding DNA: TGCGCCAGCAGTAAGACAGGGAACTATGGCTACACCTTC. The encoded protein is CASSKTGNYGYTF.

The chain recombines TRBV15 with TRBJ1-1; 10 bases are shared with TRBD1. CDR1 and CDR2 (germline): LNHNV, YYDKDF (reference sequence). Trimming removed 2 bases from V and 3 bases from J; junction bases left unmatched: 6. This CDR3 has 16 amino acids. As DNA, the CDR3 is TGTGCCACCAGCAGACCCAGACAGGGGGCGGACACTGAAGCTTTCTTT. Translation: CATSRPRQGADTEAFF.

The V call is TRBV27, the J call TRBJ1-3, with D perhaps TRBD1 (6 bases). V gave up 2 bases and J gave up 2 bases, with 10 bases separating them. The CDR3 is 15 residues long. The germline V gene encodes CDR1 MNHEY and CDR2 SMNVEV (reference sequence). The CDR3 bases are TGTGCCAGCAGTTTAAGGGGGAAAGCTGGAAACACCATATATTTT. As protein: CASSLRGKAGNTIYF.

The V call is TRBV19, the J call TRBJ1-5; unclear D gene. The CDR3 extends over 18 amino acids. The germline gives CDR1 LNHDA, CDR2 SQIVND (reference sequence). The germline V and J ends were trimmed by 0 bases and 2 bases, with 17 bases remaining between them. CDR3 DNA: TGTGCCAGTAGTATAGAACTTCCCTCGCTCTTTGGCAATCAGCCCCAGCATTTT. Residues: CASSIELPSLFGNQPQHF.

In this sample, this clone turned up once. The rearrangement links TRBV6-5 to TRBJ1-1; D gene unclear. V was pared by 7 bases and J by 4 bases, with 13 bases between. The CDR3 sequence is 13 residues long. Germline V CDR1 and CDR2: MNHEY, SVGAGI. This chain's CDR3 is CASIPGSGTEAFF. The CDR3 DNA is TGTGCCAGCATTCCGGGATCGGGCACTGAAGCTTTCTTT.

The chain uses TRBV7-2 and TRBJ2-2, with TRBD2 as a possible D gene (6 bases). The CDR3 covers 18 residues. Germline assignment: CDR1 SGHTA and CDR2 FQGNSA. V lost 5 bases and J lost 5, with 24 bases in between. The CDR3 DNA reads as TGTGCCAGCAGCCCCCTGGGGGTACAAACTCGGGGGACCGGGGAGCTGTTTTTT. Translating it yields CASSPLGVQTRGTGELFF. The full variable domain, its missing parts supplied by reference TRBV7-2 and TRBJ2-2, is GAGVSQSPSNKVTEKGKDVELRCDPISGHTALYWYRQSLGQGLEFLIYFQGNSAPDKSGLPSDRFSAERTGGSVSTLTIQRTQQEDSAVYLCASSPLGVQTRGTGELFFGEGSRLTVL.

This clone appeared a few times. The rearrangement joins TRBV6-4 to TRBJ2-1; 14 positions agree with TRBD2. V dropped 7 bases and J dropped 10; count of bases not matched to a gene: 15. Germline CDR1 is MRHNA and CDR2 is SNTAGT. The CDR3 is 17 amino acids. The CDR3 loop reads CASKRVRTSGRMDEQFF. The CDR3 DNA is TGTGCCAGCAAACGAGTGAGGACTAGCGGGAGGATGGACGAGCAGTTCTTC.

A remark on this clone: The sample carries other DNA sequences with the same CDR3. The rearrangement links TRBV6-1 to TRBJ2-7; a weak D match, TRBD2 (6 bases). The germline V gene encodes CDR1 MNHNS and CDR2 SASEGT. The length of the CDR3 is 13 residues. The germline V and J ends were trimmed by 4 bases and 4 bases, with 11 bases remaining between them. The CDR3 nucleotides read TGTGCCAGCAGTGTCGGGAGCAGTTACGAGCAGTACTTC. This sequence encodes CASSVGSSYEQYF.

This sequence joins TRBV19 and TRBJ2-1; 13 bases line up with TRBD2. V was pared by 3 bases and J by 3 bases, with 5 bases of the junction left unmatched. CDR1 and CDR2 (germline): LNHDA, SQIVND (reference sequence). The CDR3 runs 17 residues. The CDR3 DNA reads TGTGCCAGTAGTATCCGGACTAGCGGGAGAAACTACAATGAGCAGTTCTTC. Protein sequence: CASSIRTSGRNYNEQFF.

V is TRBV28 and J is TRBJ1-3; no clear D. CDR3 length equals 15 residues. The germline V gene encodes CDR1 MDHEN and CDR2 SYDVKM. With 1 base removed from V and 0 bases from J, the gap between germline ends came to 7 bases. The CDR3 nucleotides read TGTGCCAGCAGTTTATCACGGCACTCTGGAAACACCATATATTTT. Translated: CASSLSRHSGNTIYF.

This chain's CDR3 is CASSQRNTDTQYF. For the CDR3, the DNA is TGTGCCAGCTCACAGAGGAACACAGATACGCAGTATTTT. The chain has TRBV18 and TRBJ2-3; D is unresolved. Trimming cost V 4 bases and J 2 bases, with 7 bases left between them. Germline assignment: CDR1 KGHSH and CDR2 LQKENI. This CDR3 has 13 residues.

The V and J genes are TRBV28 and TRBJ2-1, with 12 positions matching TRBD2. V shed 5 bases and J 6 bases; nucleotides not matched to a gene: 8. Germline CDR1 is MDHEN and CDR2 is SYDVKM. This CDR3 has 16 residues. The CDR3, as DNA: TGTGCCAGCAGTACCCCCACTAGCGGGAGGATCAATGAGCAGTTCTTC. It is translated as CASSTPTSGRINEQFF.

This sequence joins TRBV6-6 and TRBJ2-7; D may be TRBD1 or TRBD2 (5 bases each). The CDR3 is 15 amino acids. Germline-derived CDR1 and CDR2 are MNHNY and SVGAGI (reference sequence). The V end was cut by 0 bases, the J end by 0 bases, with 9 bases between. The CDR3 DNA sequence: TGTGCCAGCAGTTACTCGGGGGAGAGCTCCTACGAGCAGTACTTC. Encoded protein: CASSYSGESSYEQYF.

The chain combines TRBV29-1 with TRBJ1-2; 7 nucleotides line up with TRBD1. The germline V gene encodes CDR1 SQVTM and CDR2 ANQGSEA. J was trimmed by 7 bases and V by 7 bases; bases with no gene match: 9. The CDR3 covers 12 residues. CDR3 in DNA: TGCAGCGAAGGTACAGGGGAGACTGGCTACACCTTC. This sequence encodes CSEGTGETGYTF.

The CDR3 protein is CASSLGQGPYNEQFF. Written as DNA, the CDR3 is TGCGCCAGCAGCTTGGGACAGGGCCCCTACAATGAGCAGTTCTTC. The J gene is TRBJ2-1, the V gene TRBV5-1, with 7 bases matching TRBD1. Germline loops: CDR1 SGHRS, CDR2 YFSETQ. The CDR3 length is 15 residues. With 0 bases clipped from V and 2 bases from J, the junction kept 2 bases outside the gene matches.

The chain joins TRBV10-3 to TRBJ1-1, with TRBD1 identical over 8 bases. The CDR3 sequence is 13 residues long. Germline CDR1 reads ENHRY; CDR2 reads SYGVKD. Trimming at V came to 10 bases and at J to 4 bases, leaving 8 bases not matched to a gene. The CDR3 protein is CATSQGGLTEAFF. As DNA, the CDR3 is TGTGCCACCTCACAGGGGGGGCTCACTGAAGCTTTCTTT.

V gene TRBV11-2 combines with J gene TRBJ2-1; TRBD2 aligns across 10 bases. The length of the CDR3 is 17 residues. V was pared by 5 bases and J by 1 base, with 8 bases of the junction left unmatched. The germline CDR1 and CDR2 sequences are SGHAT and FQNNGV. This chain's CDR3 is CASSPRGLAKSYNEQFF. CDR3 sequence (DNA): TGTGCCAGCAGCCCTAGGGGACTAGCGAAGTCCTACAATGAGCAGTTCTTC. The full variable domain, completed using reference TRBV11-2 and TRBJ2-1, is EAGVAQSPRYKIIEKRQSVAFWCNPISGHATLYWYQQILGQGPKLLIQFQNNGVVDDSQLPKDRFSAERLKGVDSTLKIQPAKLEDSAVYLCASSPRGLAKSYNEQFFGPGTRLTVL.

This rearrangement joins TRBV5-1 to TRBJ2-3; D remains ambiguous. Germline assignment: CDR1 SGHRS and CDR2 YFSETQ. There are 15 residues in the CDR3. The V end was cut by 4 bases, the J end by 1 base, with 13 bases between. The CDR3, as DNA: TGCGCCAGCAGCCCCGGCGGCGGTGGCACAGATACGCAGTATTTT. As protein: CASSPGGGGTDTQYF.

This clone was recorded once. The genes are TRBV5-8 and TRBJ2-5; no definite D call. V lost 4 bases, J lost 1 base, and 2 bases lay in between. Per the germline V gene, CDR1 is SGHTS and CDR2 is YDEGEE. The CDR3 has 11 amino acids. For the CDR3, the DNA is TGTGCCAGCAGCCGCCAAGAGACCCAGTACTTC. Its translation is CASSRQETQYF. Based on the CDR3 plus reference TRBV5-8 and TRBJ2-5, the full variable domain is EAGVTQSPTHLIKTRGQQATLRCSPISGHTSVYWYQQALGLGLQFLLWYDEGEERNRGNFPPRFSGRQFPNYSSELNVNALELEDSALYLCASSRQETQYFGPGTRLLVL.

The CDR3 sequence is CASSRQSSGNTIYF. The CDR3 region has the DNA TGTGCCAGCAGCCGACAGTCCTCTGGAAACACCATATATTTT. The V call is TRBV27, the J call TRBJ1-3; maybe TRBD1 (5 bases). The CDR3 runs 14 residues. V lost 6 bases, J lost 0 bases, and 9 bases lay in between. Germline V gene data show CDR1 as MNHEY and CDR2 as SMNVEV (reference sequence).

A word on this clone: Mismatch with germline at one junction end may stem from a read error. The chain combines TRBV6-1 with TRBJ2-7, with a weak D call TRBD1 (9 bases). The CDR3 has 13 residues. Germline CDR1 is MNHNS and CDR2 is SASEGT. The CDR3 DNA sequence: TGTGCCAGCAGAAGGACAGGGGAGGGACTAGAAGTTTTC. It is translated as CASRRTGEGLEVF.

The V gene is TRBV28, the J gene TRBJ1-1, with a tentative D call TRBD1 (5 bases). The CDR3 runs 15 residues. V was cut by 5 bases and J by 2 bases, with 15 bases left in between. The germline V gene encodes CDR1 MDHEN and CDR2 SYDVKM. CDR3 DNA sequence: TGTGCCAGCAGTCCTCGTGCAGGGCGCAACACTGAAGCTTTCTTT. Translating gives CASSPRAGRNTEAFF. Full variable domain (rest looked up from reference TRBV28 and TRBJ1-1): DVKVTQSSRYLVKRTGEKVFLECVQDMDHENMFWYRQDPGLGLRLIYFSYDVKMKEKGDIPEGYSVSREKKERFSLILESASTNQTSMYLCASSPRAGRNTEAFFGQGTRLTVV.